This T cell receptor beta chain was recorded in a study of blood T cell repertoires in COVID-19. Study background: Samples representing acute and convalescent COVID-19 were sourced from the United States, Italy and Spain. Sample material is recorded as cDNA or gDNA derived from T cells, B-cell-depleted T cells, or PBMCs.

A remark on this clone: Within the sample, other DNA sequences also encode this same CDR3.

As originally analysed: Quantification of nucleated cells was approximated via reference gene primer amplification. Only in-frame clones appear in the TCRdb table, and some are missing; sequencing was by immunoSEQ multiplex PCR. The DNA gave D and trimming, while V, J and clone size come from that table. Here the sample spans 180,000 or so clones, around 84% being singletons. CDR3 length: 14 residues. V lost 4 bases and J lost 4; bases outside the gene matches: 3. From germline, CDR1 is LGHDT and CDR2 YNNKEL (reference sequence). Sequences were obtained from peripheral blood. The chain links TRBV3-1 (or the pseudogene TRBV3-2) to TRBJ2-5, with TRBD1 matching over 10 bases. The sequence was collected from an elderly woman with acute or convalescent COVID-19. The CDR3: CASSLGQGRETQYF. CDR3 bases: TGTGCCAGCAGCCTGGGACAGGGGAGAGAGACCCAGTACTTC.